The 27 T cell receptor beta chains in this list originate from one sample, sequenced in a study of T cell responses to AZD1222 COVID-19 vaccine. Clones were sequenced by immunoSEQ multiplex PCR, and TCRdb holds only the in-frame ones, with some missing. The data contain about 110,000 clones, about 85% of them singletons. Sample: peripheral blood, taken 28 days after the second AZD1222 dose. These receptors originate from an adult who received the AZD1222 COVID-19 vaccine.

The chain has TRBV19 and TRBJ2-1; TRBD1 agrees at 8 bases. Unmatched junction bases numbered 28, after V lost 3 bases and J lost 6 bases. There are 22 residues in the CDR3. Germline CDR1 is LNHDA and CDR2 is SQIVND (reference sequence). The CDR3 spells CASSIGGITGTGIKRLRNEQFF. CDR3 sequence (DNA): TGTGCCAGTAGTATTGGTGGGATTACCGGGACAGGAATTAAAAGACTACGCAATGAGCAGTTCTTC.

The chain links TRBV15 to TRBJ2-7, with D perhaps TRBD1 or TRBD2 (6 bases each). The V and J ends lost 0 bases and 3 bases respectively, with 9 bases between them. Germline CDR1 and CDR2: LNHNV and YYDKDF (reference sequence). The CDR3 loop spans 14 amino acids. The CDR3 nucleotides read TGTGCCACCAGCAGAGAGGGGGGCCTCTACGAGCAGTACTTC. It codes for CATSREGGLYEQYF.

The chain combines TRBV19 with TRBJ2-1, with TRBD1 matching over 8 bases. This CDR3 comprises 17 residues. Germline trimming cut 6 bases from V and 0 bases from J; bases unmatched to any gene: 10. From germline, CDR1 is LNHDA and CDR2 SQIVND (reference sequence). The DNA for the CDR3 is TGTGCCAGTAGACCCCGGACAGGGCGAATCTCCTACAATGAGCAGTTCTTC. It translates to CASRPRTGRISYNEQFF.

The chain combines TRBV5-1 with TRBJ1-1; D ambiguous. Trimming shortened V by 1 base and J by 4 bases, and 11 bases separated the two germline ends. The CDR3 has 14 amino acids. Germline V gene lookup returns CDR1 SGHRS and CDR2 YFSETQ. The CDR3 here is CASSLNGEGTEAFF. CDR3 sequence (DNA): TGCGCCAGCAGCTTGAATGGGGAGGGCACTGAAGCTTTCTTT.

The chain has TRBV6-5 and TRBJ1-6, with 9 bases aligning to TRBD1. CDR3 length: 14 amino acids. Germline CDR1 is MNHEY and CDR2 is SVGAGI. J was trimmed by 3 bases and V by 7 bases; bases with no gene match: 1. CDR3 DNA sequence: TGTGCCAGCACGGGACAGGGCTATAATTCACCCCTCCACTTT. This translates into CASTGQGYNSPLHF.

The gene calls are TRBV18 and TRBJ2-7; 8 bases are shared with TRBD1. CDR1 is KGHSH, CDR2 LQKENI, per germline. The CDR3 sequence is 12 residues long. V dropped 6 bases and J dropped 6; count of bases not matched to a gene: 4. This CDR3 reads CASSTGDGEQYF. As DNA, the CDR3 is TGTGCCAGCTCGACAGGGGATGGCGAGCAGTACTTC. Full variable domain (rest looked up from reference TRBV18 and TRBJ2-7): NAGVMQNPRHLVRRRGQEARLRCSPMKGHSHVYWYRQLPEEGLKFMVYLQKENIIDESGMPKERFSAEFPKEGPSILRIQQVVRGDSAAYFCASSTGDGEQYFGPGTRLTVT.

This clone occurred once. The chain employs TRBV18 and TRBJ1-2, with D hard to call. Trimming shortened V by 1 base and J by 3 bases, and 18 bases separated the two germline ends. The germline gives CDR1 KGHSH, CDR2 LQKENI. CDR3 size: 17 residues. The CDR3 DNA reads TGTGCCAGCTCACCACTACCGTCCCGAGGGAAAGACTATGGCTACACCTTC. Its protein is CASSPLPSRGKDYGYTF.

This chain uses TRBV4-1 with TRBJ2-7; 12 nucleotides align to TRBD2. Germline V gene lookup returns CDR1 MGHRA and CDR2 YSYEKL. There are 15 residues in the CDR3. The ends lost 1 base at V and 6 bases at J; junction bases unmatched: 4. In nucleotides, the CDR3 is TGCGCCAGCAGCCAAGTTAGACTAGCGGGAGCCGAGCAGTACTTC. This translates into CASSQVRLAGAEQYF.

The chain couples TRBV7-9 to TRBJ2-1, with 11 bases aligning to TRBD2. Trimming removed 4 bases from V and 8 bases from J; junction bases left unmatched: 7. Germline CDR1 and CDR2: SEHNR and FQNEAQ (reference sequence). The CDR3 contains 15 residues. The CDR3 sequence is CASSSPSGRLYEQFF. DNA of the CDR3: TGTGCCAGCAGCTCCCCTAGCGGGAGGTTGTATGAGCAGTTCTTC.

The chain recombines TRBV7-3 with TRBJ2-1, with D unclear. There are 16 residues in the CDR3. The germline CDR1 and CDR2 sequences are SGHTA and FQGTGA. V shed 1 base and J shed 1 base, with 11 bases lying between them. The DNA of the CDR3 is TGTGCCAGCAGCTTAAGCCGGAGTTCTTCCTACAATGAGCAGTTCTTC. This gives the protein CASSLSRSSSYNEQFF.

The rearrangement links TRBV28 to TRBJ1-5; D uncertain. CDR1 and CDR2 from the germline V gene are MDHEN and SYDVKM. V dropped 3 bases and J dropped 0 bases, with 9 bases sitting between them. The CDR3 sequence is 15 residues long. For the CDR3, the DNA is TGTGCCAGCAGTTTTTCCGGACTTAGCAATCAGCCCCAGCATTTT. Amino acids: CASSFSGLSNQPQHF.

The chain combines TRBV18 with TRBJ2-1; 9 positions match TRBD1. The trim removed 2 bases at V and 4 bases at J, leaving 3 bases unmatched. Per germline, CDR1 KGHSH and CDR2 LQKENI. The CDR3 runs 15 residues. The CDR3 DNA is TGTGCCAGCTCACCAACGGGACAGGGTTACAATGAGCAGTTCTTC. Amino acid sequence: CASSPTGQGYNEQFF.

The chain joins TRBV27 to TRBJ1-6, with 8 bases aligning to TRBD1. With V trimmed by 6 bases and J by 5 bases, 6 bases remained unmatched. CDR1 and CDR2 from the germline V gene are MNHEY and SMNVEV (reference sequence). This CDR3 is 15 amino acids long. CDR3 in amino acids: CASRPGTGHNSPLHF. CDR3 nucleotide sequence: TGTGCCAGCAGACCAGGGACAGGCCATAATTCACCCCTCCACTTT.

The chain uses TRBV7-3 and TRBJ1-5; no firm D call. Germline V lookup: CDR1 SGHTA, CDR2 FQGTGA. V was clipped by 0 bases and J by 4 bases, with 4 bases between them. The CDR3 totals 13 residues. DNA for the CDR3: TGTGCCAGCAGCTTAACAAGGAATCAGCCCCAGCATTTT. Its protein product is CASSLTRNQPQHF.

The genes are TRBV28 and TRBJ1-5; D uncertain. This CDR3 has 16 amino acids. Trimming removed 7 bases at V and 0 bases at J, with 16 bases between. The V gene's germline CDR1 is MDHEN and CDR2 SYDVKM. Here the CDR3 DNA reads TGTGCCAGCACCCAGGCTCTGGGTTATAGCAATCAGCCCCAGCATTTT. Its translation: CASTQALGYSNQPQHF.

The chain couples TRBV28 to TRBJ1-4; TRBD1 might be the D (5 bases). Trimming cost V 3 bases and J 3 bases, with 20 bases left between them. Germline V lookup: CDR1 MDHEN, CDR2 SYDVKM. The CDR3 is made up of 18 amino acids. CDR3 loop: CASSFYPDSREANEKLFF. The DNA of the CDR3 is TGTGCCAGCAGTTTTTACCCCGACAGTCGGGAGGCTAATGAAAAACTGTTTTTT.

In this sample, this clone turned up a few times. This sequence joins TRBV6-5 and TRBJ2-7; 12 bases are shared with TRBD2. This CDR3 is built from 15 residues. From germline, CDR1 is MNHEY and CDR2 SVGAGI. V shed 0 bases and J 3 bases; nucleotides not matched to a gene: 0. CDR3 DNA sequence: TGTGCCAGCAGTTACTCGACTAGCGGGAGCTACGAGCAGTACTTC. It is translated as CASSYSTSGSYEQYF.

The rearrangement links TRBV5-4 to TRBJ2-7, with 9 bases aligning to TRBD2. Trimming took 0 bases from V and 7 from J; bases not matched to a gene: 5. This CDR3 is 14 amino acids long. Germline CDR1 and CDR2: SGHNT and YYREEE (reference sequence). CDR3 loop: CASSLVAGVFEQYF. In DNA, the CDR3 is TGTGCCAGCAGCTTGGTAGCGGGAGTTTTTGAGCAGTACTTC.

The chain is built from TRBV5-4 and TRBJ2-2, with 9 bases identical to TRBD1. CDR3 length: 15 residues. The V gene end was trimmed by 0 bases and the J gene end by 6 bases; junction bases not matched to a gene: 3. Germline CDR1 and CDR2: SGHNT and YYREEE (reference sequence). CDR3 coding DNA: TGTGCCAGCAGCTTGGCCACAGGGGGCTCCGGGGAGCTGTTTTTT. Translating gives CASSLATGGSGELFF.

The V gene is TRBV28, the J gene TRBJ2-7; 9 positions match TRBD1. This CDR3 spans 16 amino acids. V gave up 0 bases and J gave up 5 bases; unmatched junction bases: 8. Germline CDR1 MDHEN, CDR2 SYDVKM. The CDR3 loop is CASSLWRGTGYDEQYF. CDR3 sequence (DNA): TGTGCCAGCAGTTTATGGAGGGGGACAGGGTATGACGAGCAGTACTTC.

The chain links TRBV12-3 or TRBV12-4 to TRBJ1-5; TRBD1 is a possible D gene (6 bases). This CDR3 has 12 amino acids. V was clipped by 7 bases and J by 6 bases, with 10 bases between them. The CDR3 nucleotides are TGTGCCAGCACCCTCAGGGGTCAGCCCCAGCATTTT. Translating it yields CASTLRGQPQHF.

The rearrangement uses TRBV7-6 and TRBJ2-1, with 9 bases that match TRBD2. The ends lost 2 bases at V and 1 base at J; junction bases unmatched: 6. The length of the CDR3 is 17 residues. Germline CDR1 and CDR2: SGHVS and FNYEAQ. The DNA for the CDR3 is TGTGCCAGCAGCTTATCGATAGCGGGAGCGTCCTACAATGAGCAGTTCTTC. As protein: CASSLSIAGASYNEQFF.

The genes are TRBV28 and TRBJ1-1; 8 bases align to TRBD1. V lost 4 bases, J lost 5 bases, and 0 bases stayed unmatched. This CDR3 is built from 12 residues. Germline loops: CDR1 MDHEN, CDR2 SYDVKM. The CDR3 region is CASSYRGTEAFF. CDR3 coding DNA: TGTGCCAGCAGTTACAGGGGGACTGAAGCTTTCTTT.

V usage is TRBV3-1 (or the pseudogene TRBV3-2) and J usage is TRBJ2-7; the D call may be TRBD1 or TRBD2 (5 bases each). V dropped 4 bases and J dropped 6 bases, with 13 bases sitting between them. Germline lookup yields CDR1 LGHDT and CDR2 YNNKEL (reference sequence). There are 13 residues in the CDR3. The DNA for the CDR3 is TGTGCCAGCAGCCTACCCGGGACGCTCGAGCAGTACTTC. This encodes CASSLPGTLEQYF.

The chain uses TRBV3-1 (or the pseudogene TRBV3-2) and TRBJ1-5; no clear D. The CDR3 extends over 16 amino acids. Germline V gene sequence: CDR1 LGHDT, CDR2 YNNKEL (reference sequence). Trimming left V 1 base short and J 2 bases short, with 12 bases between. The CDR3 coding sequence is TGTGCCAGCAGCCAAGGTTTGGCATATGGCAATCAGCCCCAGCATTTT. It is translated as CASSQGLAYGNQPQHF.

This chain links TRBV16 with TRBJ1-2; D unclear. The CDR3 covers 14 residues. Per the germline V gene, CDR1 is KGHSY and CDR2 is FQNENV. V was clipped by 0 bases and J by 6 bases, with 11 bases between them. The CDR3 bases are TGTGCCAGCAGCCAATCGCCCTCAGGAGATGGCTACACCTTC. It translates to CASSQSPSGDGYTF.

This CDR3 is CASSIARTNQPQHF. The CDR3 DNA reads TGTGCCAGTAGTATCGCCAGAACCAATCAGCCCCAGCATTTT. V is TRBV19 and J is TRBJ1-5, with D unclear. This CDR3 spans 14 amino acids. Germline lookup yields CDR1 LNHDA and CDR2 SQIVND (reference sequence). The germline V and J ends were trimmed by 3 bases and 3 bases, with 9 bases remaining between them.